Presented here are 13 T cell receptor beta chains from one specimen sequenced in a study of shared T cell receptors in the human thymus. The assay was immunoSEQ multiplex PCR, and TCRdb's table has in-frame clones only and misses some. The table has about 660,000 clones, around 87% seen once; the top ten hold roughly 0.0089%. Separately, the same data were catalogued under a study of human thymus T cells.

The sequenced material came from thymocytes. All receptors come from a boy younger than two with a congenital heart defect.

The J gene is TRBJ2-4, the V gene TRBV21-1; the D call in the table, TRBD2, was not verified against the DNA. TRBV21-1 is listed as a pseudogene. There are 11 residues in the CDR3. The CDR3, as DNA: TGTGGGACTAGAGGGCAGGGCATTCAGTACTTC. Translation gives CGTRGQGIQYF.

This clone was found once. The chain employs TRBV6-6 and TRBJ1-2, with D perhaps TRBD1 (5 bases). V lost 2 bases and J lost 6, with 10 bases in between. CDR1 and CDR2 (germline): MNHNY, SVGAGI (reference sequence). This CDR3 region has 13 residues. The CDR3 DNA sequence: TGTGCCAGCAGTTACGGGGGGTGGGATGGCTACACCTTC. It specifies CASSYGGWDGYTF.

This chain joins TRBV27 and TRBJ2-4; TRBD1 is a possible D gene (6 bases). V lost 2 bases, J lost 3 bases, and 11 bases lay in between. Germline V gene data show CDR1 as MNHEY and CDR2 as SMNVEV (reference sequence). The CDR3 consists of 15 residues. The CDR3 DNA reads TGTGCCAGCAGTTTAGGGGGCTCCAGCAAAAACATTCAGTACTTC. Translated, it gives CASSLGGSSKNIQYF.

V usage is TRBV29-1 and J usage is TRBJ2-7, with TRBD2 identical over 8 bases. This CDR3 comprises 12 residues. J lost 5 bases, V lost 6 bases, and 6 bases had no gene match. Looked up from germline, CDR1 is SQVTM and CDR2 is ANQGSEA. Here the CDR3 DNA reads TGCAGCGTGAGGGGGACTAGAAACGAGCAGTACTTC. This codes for CSVRGTRNEQYF.

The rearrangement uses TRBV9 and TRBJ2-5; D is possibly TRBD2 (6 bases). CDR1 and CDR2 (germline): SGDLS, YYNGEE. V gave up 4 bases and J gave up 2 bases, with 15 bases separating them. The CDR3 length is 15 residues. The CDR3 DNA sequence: TGTGCCAGCAGCCTTATAGGAGGGAGGCAAGAGACCCAGTACTTC. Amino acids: CASSLIGGRQETQYF.

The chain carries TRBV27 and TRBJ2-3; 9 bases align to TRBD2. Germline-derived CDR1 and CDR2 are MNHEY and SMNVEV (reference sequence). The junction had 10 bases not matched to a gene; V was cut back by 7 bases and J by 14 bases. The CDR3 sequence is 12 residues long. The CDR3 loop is CASIGGGGAAYF. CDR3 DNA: TGTGCCAGCATCGGGGGCGGGGGGGCAGCGTATTTT.

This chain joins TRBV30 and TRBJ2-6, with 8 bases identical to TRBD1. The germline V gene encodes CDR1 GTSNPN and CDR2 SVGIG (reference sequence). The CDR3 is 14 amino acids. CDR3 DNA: TGTGCGGGACAGGAGGGCTCTGGGGCCAACGTCCTGACTTTC. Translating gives CAGQEGSGANVLTF.

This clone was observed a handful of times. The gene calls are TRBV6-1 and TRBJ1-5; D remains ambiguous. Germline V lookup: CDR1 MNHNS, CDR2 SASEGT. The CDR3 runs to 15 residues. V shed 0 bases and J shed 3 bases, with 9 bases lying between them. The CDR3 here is CASSEAKLHNQPQHF. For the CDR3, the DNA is TGTGCCAGCAGTGAAGCGAAACTGCACAATCAGCCCCAGCATTTT.

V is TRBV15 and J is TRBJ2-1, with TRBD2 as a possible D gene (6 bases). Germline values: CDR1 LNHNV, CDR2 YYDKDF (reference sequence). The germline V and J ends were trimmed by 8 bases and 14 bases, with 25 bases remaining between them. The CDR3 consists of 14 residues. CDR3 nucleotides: TGTGCCACCGCGCGGGACGGACGGAGTTTTAGGGAGTTCTTC. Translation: CATARDGRSFREFF.

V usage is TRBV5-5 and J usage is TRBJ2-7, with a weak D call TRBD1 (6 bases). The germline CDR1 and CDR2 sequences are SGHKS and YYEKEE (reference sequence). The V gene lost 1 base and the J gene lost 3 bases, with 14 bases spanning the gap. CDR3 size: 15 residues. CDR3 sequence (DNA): TGTGCCAGCAGCTTGTCTCCAGGGGCGGTCTACGAGCAGTACTTC. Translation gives CASSLSPGAVYEQYF.

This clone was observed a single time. In nucleotides, the CDR3 is TGTGCCAGCAGCGTCAGCCCGGGGGGGCGGTGGGAGACCCAGTACTTC. Protein product: CASSVSPGGRWETQYF. The chain employs TRBV11-1 and TRBJ2-5, with 8 nucleotides matching TRBD2. After removal of 5 bases from V and 5 bases from J, the junction contained 13 bases not matched to a gene. Germline-derived CDR1 and CDR2 are SGHAT and FQDESV (reference sequence). This CDR3 contains 16 residues.

The CDR3 bases are TGCAGCGCCACATGGCCGGGACAGGGGGCCTACGAGCAGTACTTC. This encodes CSATWPGQGAYEQYF. This chain joins TRBV29-1 and TRBJ2-7; TRBD1 matches 11 bases. V trimming: 7 bases; J trimming: 2 bases; junction bases outside the gene matches: 10. The CDR3 extends over 15 amino acids. Per the germline V gene, CDR1 is SQVTM and CDR2 is ANQGSEA.

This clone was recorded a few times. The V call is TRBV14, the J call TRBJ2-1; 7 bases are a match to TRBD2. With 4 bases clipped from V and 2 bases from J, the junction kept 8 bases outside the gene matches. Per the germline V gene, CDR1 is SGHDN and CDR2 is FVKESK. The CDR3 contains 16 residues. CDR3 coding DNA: TGTGCCAGCAGCCTTGAGCGGGACCTCCCCTACAATGAGCAGTTCTTC. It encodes CASSLERDLPYNEQFF.